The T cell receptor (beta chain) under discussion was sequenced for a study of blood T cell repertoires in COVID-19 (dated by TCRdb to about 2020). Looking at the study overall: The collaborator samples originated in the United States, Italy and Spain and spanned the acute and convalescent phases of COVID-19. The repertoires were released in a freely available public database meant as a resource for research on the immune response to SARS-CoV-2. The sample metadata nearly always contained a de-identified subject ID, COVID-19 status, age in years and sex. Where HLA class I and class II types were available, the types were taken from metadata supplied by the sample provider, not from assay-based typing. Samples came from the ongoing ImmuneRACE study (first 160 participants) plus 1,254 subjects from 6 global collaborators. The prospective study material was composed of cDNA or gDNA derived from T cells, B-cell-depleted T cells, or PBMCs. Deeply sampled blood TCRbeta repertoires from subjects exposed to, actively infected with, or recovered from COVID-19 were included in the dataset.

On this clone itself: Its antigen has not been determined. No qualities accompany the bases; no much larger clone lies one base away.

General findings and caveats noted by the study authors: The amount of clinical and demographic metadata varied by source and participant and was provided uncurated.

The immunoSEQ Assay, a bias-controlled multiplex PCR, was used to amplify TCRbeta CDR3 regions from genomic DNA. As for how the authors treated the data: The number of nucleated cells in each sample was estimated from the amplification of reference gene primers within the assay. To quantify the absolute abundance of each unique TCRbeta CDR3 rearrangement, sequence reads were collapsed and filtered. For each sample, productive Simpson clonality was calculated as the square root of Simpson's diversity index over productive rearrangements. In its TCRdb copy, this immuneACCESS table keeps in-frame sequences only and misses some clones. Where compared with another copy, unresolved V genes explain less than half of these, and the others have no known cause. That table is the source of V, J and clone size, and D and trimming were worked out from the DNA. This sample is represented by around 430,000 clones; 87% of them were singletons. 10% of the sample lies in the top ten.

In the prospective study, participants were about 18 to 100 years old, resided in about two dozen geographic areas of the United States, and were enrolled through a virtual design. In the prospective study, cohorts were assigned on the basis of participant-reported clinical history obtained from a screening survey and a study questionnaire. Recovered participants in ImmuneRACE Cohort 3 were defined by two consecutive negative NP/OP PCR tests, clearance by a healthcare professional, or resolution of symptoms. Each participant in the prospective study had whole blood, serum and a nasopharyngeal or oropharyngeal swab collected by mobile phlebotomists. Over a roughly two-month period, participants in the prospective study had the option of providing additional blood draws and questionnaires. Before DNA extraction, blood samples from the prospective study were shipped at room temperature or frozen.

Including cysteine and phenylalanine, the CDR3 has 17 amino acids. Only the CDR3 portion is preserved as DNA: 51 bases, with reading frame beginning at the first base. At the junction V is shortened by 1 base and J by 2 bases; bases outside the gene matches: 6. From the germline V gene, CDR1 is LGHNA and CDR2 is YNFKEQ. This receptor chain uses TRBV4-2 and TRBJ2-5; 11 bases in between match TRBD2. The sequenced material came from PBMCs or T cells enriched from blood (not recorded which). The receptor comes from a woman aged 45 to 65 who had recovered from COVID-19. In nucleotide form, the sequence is TGTGCCAGCAGCCAAGTGGGACTAGCGGAGAAACAAGAGACCCAGTACTTC. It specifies CASSQVGLAEKQETQYF.